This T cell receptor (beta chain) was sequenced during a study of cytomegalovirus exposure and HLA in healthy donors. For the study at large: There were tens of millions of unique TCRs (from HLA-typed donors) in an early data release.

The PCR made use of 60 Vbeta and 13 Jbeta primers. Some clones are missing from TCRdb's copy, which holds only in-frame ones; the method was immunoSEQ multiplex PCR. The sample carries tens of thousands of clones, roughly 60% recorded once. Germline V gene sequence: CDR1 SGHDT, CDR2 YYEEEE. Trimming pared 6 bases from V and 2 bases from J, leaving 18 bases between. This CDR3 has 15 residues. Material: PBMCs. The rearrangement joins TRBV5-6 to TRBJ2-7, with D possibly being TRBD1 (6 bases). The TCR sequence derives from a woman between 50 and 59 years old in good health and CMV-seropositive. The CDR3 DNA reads TGTGCCAGCATCCTAAAACAGGGAAGAACCTACGAGCAGTACTTC. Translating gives CASILKQGRTYEQYF.